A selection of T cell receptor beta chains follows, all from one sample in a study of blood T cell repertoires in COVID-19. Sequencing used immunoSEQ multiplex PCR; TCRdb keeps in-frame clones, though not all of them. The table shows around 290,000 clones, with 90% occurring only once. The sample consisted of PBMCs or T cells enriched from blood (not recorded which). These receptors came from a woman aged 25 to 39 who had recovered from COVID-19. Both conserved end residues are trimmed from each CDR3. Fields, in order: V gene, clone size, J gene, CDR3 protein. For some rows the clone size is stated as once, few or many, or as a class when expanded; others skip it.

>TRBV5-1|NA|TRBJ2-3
ASSVSRDTQY
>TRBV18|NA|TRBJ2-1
ASSPRAGQAYNEQF
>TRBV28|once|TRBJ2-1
ASSLTGGTYNEQF
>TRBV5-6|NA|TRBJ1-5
ASSSMTGSTNQPQH
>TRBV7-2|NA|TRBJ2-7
ASSWGLDSYEQY
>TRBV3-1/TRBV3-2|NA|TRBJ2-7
ASSRTENTYEQY
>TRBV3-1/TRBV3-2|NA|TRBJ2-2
ASSDIWELF
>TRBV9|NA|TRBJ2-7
ASSTGGGEQY
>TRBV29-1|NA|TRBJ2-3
SVERAGTSTDTQY
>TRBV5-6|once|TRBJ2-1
ATHYASGISYNEQF
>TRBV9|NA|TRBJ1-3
ASSVEGGAYSGNTIY
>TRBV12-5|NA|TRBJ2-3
ASGVGQPTDTQY
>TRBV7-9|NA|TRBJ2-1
ASSLRTSGAPI
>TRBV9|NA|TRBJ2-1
ASSVGGRNNEQF
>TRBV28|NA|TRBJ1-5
ASSPLGGNSNQPQH
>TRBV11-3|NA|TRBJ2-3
ASSPVFRDTQY
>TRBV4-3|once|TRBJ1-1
ASSQDRVNTEAF
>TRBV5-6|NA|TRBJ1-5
ASSLAAGQGNQPQH
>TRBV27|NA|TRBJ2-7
ASRDPGLDRNEQY
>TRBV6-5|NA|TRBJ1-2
ASSQAGGSGGYT
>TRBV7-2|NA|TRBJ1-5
ASSLGLQGSQPQH
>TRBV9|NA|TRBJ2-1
ASSARTSGRDNEQF
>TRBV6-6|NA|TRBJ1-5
ASSLTVDQPQH
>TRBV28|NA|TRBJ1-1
ASGTAGGRAF
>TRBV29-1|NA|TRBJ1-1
SVEDGSDSRLSTEAF
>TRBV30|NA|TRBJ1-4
AWSMEGIANEKLF